This T cell receptor beta chain comes out of a study of T cells in narcolepsy. Study results and caveats: Autoreactive clone sequences were missing from some blood memory CD4+ repertoires.

Data came from immunoSEQ multiplex PCR; TCRdb stores just in-frame clones and leaves some out. The sample has about 24,000 clones; approximately 85% are singletons. To note about this clone: No antigen is known for it.

Germline values: CDR1 SGHRS, CDR2 YFSETQ. The CDR3 runs 15 residues. The J segment lost 5 bases and the V segment lost 5 bases, leaving 4 bases of the junction unmatched. This chain links TRBV5-1 with TRBJ2-5; 15 bases fit TRBD2. The receptor was derived from a human donor in good health. Sequenced material: memory (CD45RA-) CD4+ T cells from blood. CDR3 coding DNA: TGCGCCAGCAGGGCCGGGACTAGCGGGAGGGAGACCCAGTACTTC. Residues: CASRAGTSGRETQYF.